This T cell receptor (beta chain) was documented in a study of blood T cell repertoires in COVID-19. Study details: The study drew acute and convalescent COVID-19 samples from the United States, Italy and Spain. PBMCs, B-cell-depleted T cells, or T cells were the source of the cDNA or gDNA that made up the material.

Recruits, aged roughly 18 to 95 years, lived in around 24 US areas. All recovered Cohort 3 donors got two negative PCRs, got clearance, or saw symptom resolution. Generated by immunoSEQ multiplex PCR, the TCRdb table keeps only in-frame clones and is missing some. Among some 270,000 clones listed, roughly 90% were seen once. CDR3 size: 14 residues. Trimming cost V 9 bases and J 7 bases; bases outside gene matches: 9. The germline gives CDR1 LNHNV, CDR2 YYDKDF (reference sequence). This sequence was found in a woman aged 40 to 49 who had recovered from COVID-19. Sequencing was carried out using PBMCs or T cells enriched from blood (not recorded which). The rearrangement links TRBV15 to TRBJ2-1; the match to TRBD2 covers 10 bases. The CDR3 loop is CATMSGGAGNEQFF. The CDR3 DNA sequence: TGTGCCACGATGAGCGGGGGGGCCGGAAATGAGCAGTTCTTC.